The 16 T cell receptor beta chains in this list originate from one sample, sequenced in a study of blood T cell repertoires in COVID-19. TCRdb's table, derived via immunoSEQ multiplex PCR, lists solely in-frame clones and lacks some. The sample gives more than 85,000 clones, about 90% of which show up once; less than 4.5% is in the top ten. Specimen: peripheral blood. Receptors were obtained from a young man with acute or convalescent COVID-19.

CDR3: CASRASFPGLAGGTDTQYF. The CDR3 coding sequence is TGTGCAAGTCGCGCCAGCTTCCCGGGACTAGCGGGAGGCACAGATACGCAGTATTTT. This chain uses TRBV12-2 with TRBJ2-3; the table's D call, TRBD2, has no DNA check behind it. TRBV12-2 is assigned pseudogene status. CDR3 length: 19 residues.

This chain links TRBV11-2 with TRBJ1-1; no definite D call. The length of the CDR3 is 13 residues. Trimming pared 5 bases from V and 0 bases from J, leaving 7 bases between. Per the germline V gene, CDR1 is SGHAT and CDR2 is FQNNGV. The CDR3 is CASSLTVNTEAFF. The CDR3 bases are TGTGCCAGCAGCCTCACGGTGAACACTGAAGCTTTCTTT.

This clone was detected once. The J gene is TRBJ2-7, the V gene TRBV27; 10 nucleotides match TRBD2. CDR1 MNHEY and CDR2 SMNVEV come from the germline V gene (reference sequence). The CDR3 totals 14 residues. V shed 6 bases, J shed 4 bases, and the junction held 6 bases outside the gene matches. CDR3 amino acids: CASRRTSGLYEQYF. In DNA form, the CDR3 reads TGTGCCAGCAGAAGGACTAGCGGTCTTTACGAGCAGTACTTC.

V and J are TRBV5-5 and TRBJ2-7, with a tentative D call TRBD1 (6 bases). CDR3 length: 15 residues. V was clipped by 0 bases and J by 4 bases, with 14 bases between them. The germline V gene encodes CDR1 SGHKS and CDR2 YYEKEE (reference sequence). As DNA, the CDR3 is TGTGCCAGCAGCTTGGTCTGGGGGCATGGTTACGAGCAGTACTTC. This codes for CASSLVWGHGYEQYF.

The rearrangement links TRBV6-1 to TRBJ2-4; TRBD2 aligns across 9 bases. The junction had 12 bases not matched to a gene; V was cut back by 3 bases and J by 0 bases. This CDR3 spans 19 amino acids. Germline lookup yields CDR1 MNHNS and CDR2 SASEGT. CDR3 protein: CASSERPGLAGTAKNIQYF. CDR3 nucleotide sequence: TGTGCCAGCAGTGAGCGTCCGGGGCTAGCGGGAACAGCCAAAAACATTCAGTACTTC.

The rearrangement uses TRBV9 and TRBJ1-6, with 9 bases fitting TRBD1. The V gene end was trimmed by 1 base and the J gene end by 2 bases; junction bases not matched to a gene: 4. The CDR3 totals 17 residues. Germline V CDR1 and CDR2: SGDLS, YYNGEE. The CDR3 reads CASSVTGGATYNSPLHF. The CDR3 nucleotides are TGTGCCAGCAGCGTAACAGGGGGCGCAACCTATAATTCACCCCTCCACTTT.

This sequence joins TRBV25-1 and TRBJ2-2, with 9 nucleotides matching TRBD1. This CDR3 is 17 amino acids long. Germline CDR1 reads MGHDK; CDR2 reads SYGVNS. V lost 1 base to trimming and J lost 2 bases; unmatched junction nucleotides: 5. CDR3 sequence (DNA): TGTGCCAGCAGTGAATCGACAGGGGGAGATAACACCGGGGAGCTGTTTTTT. Protein product: CASSESTGGDNTGELFF.

The chain links TRBV6-1 to TRBJ2-5; perhaps TRBD2 as D (5 bases). There are 15 residues in the CDR3. Germline V gene lookup returns CDR1 MNHNS and CDR2 SASEGT. Trimming took 2 bases from V and 4 from J, leaving 14 bases between them. The CDR3 sequence: CASSEMNGAGETQYF. CDR3 bases: TGTGCCAGCAGTGAAATGAATGGCGCGGGAGAGACCCAGTACTTC.

This clone occurred a few times. This chain uses TRBV29-1 with TRBJ1-4; D remains ambiguous. V lost 5 bases, J lost 2 bases, and 21 bases lay in between. CDR3 length: 17 residues. Germline CDR1 SQVTM, CDR2 ANQGSEA. The CDR3 DNA follows: TGCAGCGTTAGTAGTAGCTTTAGAGGAAATACTAATGAAAAACTGTTTTTT. Its protein product is CSVSSSFRGNTNEKLFF.

The chain links TRBV9 to TRBJ2-7, with D possibly being TRBD1 (6 bases). The CDR3 covers 13 residues. Germline V gene data show CDR1 as SGDLS and CDR2 as YYNGEE. V lost 3 bases to trimming and J lost 5 bases, with 12 bases between them. CDR3 loop: CASSGTGFDEQYF. The CDR3, as DNA: TGTGCCAGCAGCGGCACAGGGTTCGACGAGCAGTACTTC.

The chain carries TRBV20-1 and TRBJ1-1; D gene unclear. Trimming removed 3 bases at V and 3 bases at J, with 14 bases between. This CDR3 spans 14 amino acids. Germline lookup yields CDR1 DFQATT and CDR2 SNEGSKA (reference sequence). The CDR3 DNA follows: TGCAGTGCTAGTGATCCGATAACTGACACTGAAGCTTTCTTT. As protein: CSASDPITDTEAFF.

This chain joins TRBV11-2 and TRBJ2-1, with a weak D call TRBD2 (6 bases). CDR1 is SGHAT and CDR2 is FQNNGV in the germline V gene. The V gene lost 5 bases and the J gene lost 5 bases, with 25 bases spanning the gap. This CDR3 has 18 residues. CDR3 nucleotide sequence: TGTGCCAGCAGCCGTATTTCGGGGGAGACACACACACACAATGAGCAGTTCTTC. Protein sequence: CASSRISGETHTHNEQFF.

The V and J genes are TRBV2 and TRBJ1-1; 8 nucleotides agree with TRBD1. Germline V lookup: CDR1 SNHLY, CDR2 FYNNEI. Germline trimming cut 7 bases from V and 4 bases from J; bases unmatched to any gene: 8. The CDR3 runs 14 residues. Here the CDR3 reads CASTPGQAITEAFF. The CDR3 nucleotides are TGTGCCAGCACTCCGGGACAGGCGATCACTGAAGCTTTCTTT.

J is TRBJ1-3 and V is TRBV19, with TRBD1 matching 8 bases. Germline CDR1 and CDR2: LNHDA and SQIVND (reference sequence). Losses at the gene ends were 10 bases for V and 4 bases for J; bases not matched to a gene: 18. This CDR3 contains 17 residues. This CDR3 reads CATPRTGSNYSGNTIYF. The CDR3, as DNA: TGTGCCACCCCACGGACAGGGTCTAATTATTCCGGAAACACCATATATTTT.

The chain combines TRBV7-9 with TRBJ1-4; no reliable D call. Germline V CDR1 and CDR2: SEHNR, FQNEAQ (reference sequence). CDR3 length equals 16 residues. Trimming took off 5 bases at V and 8 bases at J, with 21 bases between the two ends. The CDR3 DNA is TGTGCCAGCAGCGGTTCAAGACATCCTCTGCGCGAAAAACTGTTTTTT. Protein: CASSGSRHPLREKLFF. Using reference TRBV7-9 and TRBJ1-4 for the parts outside the CDR3, the full variable domain is DTGVSQNPRHKITKRGQNVTFRCDPISEHNRLYWYRQTLGQGPEFLTYFQNEAQLEKSRLLSDRFSAERPKGSFSTLEIQRTEQGDSAMYLCASSGSRHPLREKLFFGSGTQLSVL.

The chain has TRBV2 and TRBJ1-1; possible D gene TRBD1, 6 bases. Trimming left V 4 bases short and J 1 base short, with 10 bases between. Germline CDR1 is SNHLY and CDR2 is FYNNEI. CDR3 length: 14 residues. The CDR3: CASSVQGGNTEAFF. Written as DNA, the CDR3 is TGTGCCAGCAGTGTACAGGGTGGGAACACTGAAGCTTTCTTT. The full variable domain, with the rest looked up from reference TRBV2 and TRBJ1-1, is EPEVTQTPSHQVTQMGQEVILRCVPISNHLYFYWYRQILGQKVEFLVSFYNNEISEKSEIFDDQFSVERPDGSNFTLKIRSTKLEDSAMYFCASSVQGGNTEAFFGQGTRLTVV.